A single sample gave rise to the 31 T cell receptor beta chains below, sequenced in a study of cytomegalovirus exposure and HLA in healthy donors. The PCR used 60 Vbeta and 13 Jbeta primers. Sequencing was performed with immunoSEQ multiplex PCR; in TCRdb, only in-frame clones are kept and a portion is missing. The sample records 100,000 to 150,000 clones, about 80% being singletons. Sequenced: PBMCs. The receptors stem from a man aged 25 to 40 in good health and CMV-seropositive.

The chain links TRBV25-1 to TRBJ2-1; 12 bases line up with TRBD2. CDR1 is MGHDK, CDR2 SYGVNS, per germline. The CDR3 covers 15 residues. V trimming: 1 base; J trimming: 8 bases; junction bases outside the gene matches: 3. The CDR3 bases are TGTGCCAGCAGTGAATCTAGCGGGAGGGCTTATGAGCAGTTCTTC. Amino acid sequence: CASSESSGRAYEQFF. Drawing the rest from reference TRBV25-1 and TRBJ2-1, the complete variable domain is EADIYQTPRYLVIGTGKKITLECSQTMGHDKMYWYQQDPGMELHLIHYSYGVNSTEKGDLSSESTVSRIRTEHFPLTLESARPSHTSQYLCASSESSGRAYEQFFGPGTRLTVL.

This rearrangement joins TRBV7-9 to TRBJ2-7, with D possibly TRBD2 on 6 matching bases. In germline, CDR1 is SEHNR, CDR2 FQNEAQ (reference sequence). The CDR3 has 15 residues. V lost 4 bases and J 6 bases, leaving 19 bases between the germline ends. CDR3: CASSSLGGTTGEQYF. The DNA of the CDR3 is TGTGCCAGCAGCTCCTTAGGAGGGACCACGGGCGAGCAGTACTTC.

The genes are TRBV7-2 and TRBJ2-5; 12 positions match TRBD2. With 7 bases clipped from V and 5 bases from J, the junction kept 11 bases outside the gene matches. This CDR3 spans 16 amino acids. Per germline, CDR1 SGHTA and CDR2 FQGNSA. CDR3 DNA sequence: TGTGCCAGCAAAACCCCACTAGCGGGAGGAGGGGAGACCCAGTACTTC. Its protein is CASKTPLAGGGETQYF.

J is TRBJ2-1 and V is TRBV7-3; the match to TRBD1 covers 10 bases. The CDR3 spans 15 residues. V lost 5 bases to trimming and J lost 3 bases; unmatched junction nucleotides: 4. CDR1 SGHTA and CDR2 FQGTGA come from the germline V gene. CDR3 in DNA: TGTGCCAGCAGCATAGGGACAGGGGACTACAATGAGCAGTTCTTC. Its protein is CASSIGTGDYNEQFF.

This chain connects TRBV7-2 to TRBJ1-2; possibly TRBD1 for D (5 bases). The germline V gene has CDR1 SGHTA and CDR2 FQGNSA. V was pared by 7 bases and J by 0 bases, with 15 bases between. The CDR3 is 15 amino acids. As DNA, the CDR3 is TGTGCCAGCAATCCGGACGAAGGGGCTAACTATGGCTACACCTTC. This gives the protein CASNPDEGANYGYTF.

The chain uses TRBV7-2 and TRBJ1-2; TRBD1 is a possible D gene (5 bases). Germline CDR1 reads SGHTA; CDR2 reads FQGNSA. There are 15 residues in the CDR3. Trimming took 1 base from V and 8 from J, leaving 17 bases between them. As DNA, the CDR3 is TGTGCCAGCAGCTTAGAAAGCGGGCAGGGCCACGGCTACACCTTC. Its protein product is CASSLESGQGHGYTF.

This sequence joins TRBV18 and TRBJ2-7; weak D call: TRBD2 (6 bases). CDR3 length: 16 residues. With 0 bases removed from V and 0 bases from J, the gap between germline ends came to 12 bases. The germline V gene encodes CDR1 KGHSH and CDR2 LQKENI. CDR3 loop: CASSPPGLQSSYEQYF. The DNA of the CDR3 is TGTGCCAGCTCACCACCGGGACTCCAAAGCTCCTACGAGCAGTACTTC.

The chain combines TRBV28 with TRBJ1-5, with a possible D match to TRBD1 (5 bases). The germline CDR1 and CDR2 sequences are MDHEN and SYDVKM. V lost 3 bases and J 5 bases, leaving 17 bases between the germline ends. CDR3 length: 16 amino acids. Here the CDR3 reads CASSFNVRQGDQPQHF. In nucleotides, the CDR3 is TGTGCCAGCAGTTTCAATGTTAGGCAAGGGGATCAGCCCCAGCATTTT.

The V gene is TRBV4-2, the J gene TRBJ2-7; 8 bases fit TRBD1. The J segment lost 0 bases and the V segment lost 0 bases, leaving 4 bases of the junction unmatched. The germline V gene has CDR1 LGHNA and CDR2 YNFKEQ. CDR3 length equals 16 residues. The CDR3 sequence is CASSQDLGTGSYEQYF. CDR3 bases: TGTGCCAGCAGCCAAGATTTAGGGACAGGCTCCTACGAGCAGTACTTC.

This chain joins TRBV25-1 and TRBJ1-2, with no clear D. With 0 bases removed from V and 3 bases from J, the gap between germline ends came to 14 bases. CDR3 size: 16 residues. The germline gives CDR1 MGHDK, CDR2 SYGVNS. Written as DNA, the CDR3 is TGTGCCAGCAGTGAATACCAGGTCCTCGGTGACTATGGCTACACCTTC. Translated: CASSEYQVLGDYGYTF.

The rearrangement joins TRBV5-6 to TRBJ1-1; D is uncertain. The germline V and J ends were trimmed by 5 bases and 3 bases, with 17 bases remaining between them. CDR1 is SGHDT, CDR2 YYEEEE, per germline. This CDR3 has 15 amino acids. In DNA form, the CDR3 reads TGTGCCAGCAGATTCCAGGCCCTCGGGGACACTGAAGCTTTCTTT. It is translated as CASRFQALGDTEAFF.

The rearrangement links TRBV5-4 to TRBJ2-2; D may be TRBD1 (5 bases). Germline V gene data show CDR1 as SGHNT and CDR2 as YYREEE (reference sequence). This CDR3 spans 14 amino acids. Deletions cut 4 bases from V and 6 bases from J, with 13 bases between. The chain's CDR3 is CASSVQGWAGELFF. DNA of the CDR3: TGTGCCAGCAGCGTCCAGGGTTGGGCCGGGGAGCTGTTTTTT.

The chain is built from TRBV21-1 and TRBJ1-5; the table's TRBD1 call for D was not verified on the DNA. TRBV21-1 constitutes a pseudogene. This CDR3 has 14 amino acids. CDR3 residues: CASSPGHSHQPQHF. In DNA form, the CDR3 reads TGTGCCAGCAGCCCGGGACACAGCCATCAGCCCCAGCATTTT.

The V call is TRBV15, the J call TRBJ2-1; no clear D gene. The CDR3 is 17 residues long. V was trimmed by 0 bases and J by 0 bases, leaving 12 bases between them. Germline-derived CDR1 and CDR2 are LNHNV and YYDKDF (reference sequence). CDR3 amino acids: CATSRDRYPFSYNEQFF. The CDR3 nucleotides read TGTGCCACCAGCAGAGATCGCTACCCCTTCTCCTACAATGAGCAGTTCTTC.

The DNA for the CDR3 is TGTGCCAGCACAAGAACAGGGGCCCTTGCTGAAGCTTTCTTT. Amino acids: CASTRTGALAEAFF. V and J are TRBV6-5 and TRBJ1-1; TRBD1 agrees at 7 bases. The CDR3 is 14 residues long. The germline gives CDR1 MNHEY, CDR2 SVGAGI. Germline trimming cut 7 bases from V and 6 bases from J; bases unmatched to any gene: 11.

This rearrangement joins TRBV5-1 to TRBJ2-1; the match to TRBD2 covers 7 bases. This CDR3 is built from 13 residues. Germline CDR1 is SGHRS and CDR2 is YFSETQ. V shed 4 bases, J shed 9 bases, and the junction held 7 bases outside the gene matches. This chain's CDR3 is CASSRRRELEQFF. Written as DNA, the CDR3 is TGCGCCAGCAGCCGGCGGCGGGAGCTTGAGCAGTTCTTC.

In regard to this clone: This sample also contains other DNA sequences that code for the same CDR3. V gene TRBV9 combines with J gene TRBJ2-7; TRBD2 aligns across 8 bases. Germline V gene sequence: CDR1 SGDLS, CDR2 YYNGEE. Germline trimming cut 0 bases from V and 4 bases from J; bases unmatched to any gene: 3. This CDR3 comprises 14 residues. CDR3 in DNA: TGTGCCAGCAGCGTAGCGGGAGGGCCGTACGAGCAGTACTTC. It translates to CASSVAGGPYEQYF.

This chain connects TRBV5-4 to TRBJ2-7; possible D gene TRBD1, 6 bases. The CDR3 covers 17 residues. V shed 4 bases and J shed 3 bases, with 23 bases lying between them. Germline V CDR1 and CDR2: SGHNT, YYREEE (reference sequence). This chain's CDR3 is CASSPQYDRFGNYEQYF. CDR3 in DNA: TGTGCCAGCAGCCCCCAATATGACAGGTTTGGGAACTACGAGCAGTACTTC.

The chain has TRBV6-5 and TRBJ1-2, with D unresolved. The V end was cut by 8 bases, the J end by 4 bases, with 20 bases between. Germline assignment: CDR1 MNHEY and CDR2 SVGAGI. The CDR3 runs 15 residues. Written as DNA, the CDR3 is TGTGCCAGCCGCCCCCCCGAGGGAATCGCCTATGGCTACACCTTC. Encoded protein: CASRPPEGIAYGYTF.

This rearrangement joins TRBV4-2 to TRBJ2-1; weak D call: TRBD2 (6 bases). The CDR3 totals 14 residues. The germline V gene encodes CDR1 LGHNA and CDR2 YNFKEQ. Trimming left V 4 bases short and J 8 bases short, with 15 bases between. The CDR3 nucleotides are TGTGCCAGCAGCCTAACGGGAGTGCCCCATGAGCAGTTCTTC. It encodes CASSLTGVPHEQFF.

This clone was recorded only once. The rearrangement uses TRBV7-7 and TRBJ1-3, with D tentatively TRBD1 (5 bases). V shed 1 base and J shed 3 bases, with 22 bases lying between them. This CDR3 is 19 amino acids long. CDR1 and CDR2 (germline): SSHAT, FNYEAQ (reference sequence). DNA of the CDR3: TGTGCCAGCAGCTTAGATCCTGCAGGGTCCCGGTTATATGGAAACACCATATATTTT. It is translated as CASSLDPAGSRLYGNTIYF.

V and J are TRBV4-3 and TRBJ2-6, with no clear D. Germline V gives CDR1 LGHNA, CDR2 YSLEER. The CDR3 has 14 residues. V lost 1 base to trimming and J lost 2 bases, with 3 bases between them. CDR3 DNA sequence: TGCGCCAGCAGCCAAGTTACTGGGGCCAACGTCCTGACTTTC. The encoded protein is CASSQVTGANVLTF.

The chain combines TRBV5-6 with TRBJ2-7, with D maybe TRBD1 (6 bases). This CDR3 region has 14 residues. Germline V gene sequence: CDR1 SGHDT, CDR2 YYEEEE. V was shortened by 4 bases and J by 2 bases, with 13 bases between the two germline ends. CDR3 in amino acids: CASSRQVPPYEQYF. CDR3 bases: TGTGCCAGCAGCCGACAGGTGCCGCCCTACGAGCAGTACTTC.

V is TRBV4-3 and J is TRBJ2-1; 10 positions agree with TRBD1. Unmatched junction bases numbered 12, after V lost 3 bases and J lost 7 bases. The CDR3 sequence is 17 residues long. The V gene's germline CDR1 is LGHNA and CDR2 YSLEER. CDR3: CASSHHNRDRGGNEQFF. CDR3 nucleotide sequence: TGCGCCAGCAGCCACCATAACCGGGACAGGGGAGGGAATGAGCAGTTCTTC.

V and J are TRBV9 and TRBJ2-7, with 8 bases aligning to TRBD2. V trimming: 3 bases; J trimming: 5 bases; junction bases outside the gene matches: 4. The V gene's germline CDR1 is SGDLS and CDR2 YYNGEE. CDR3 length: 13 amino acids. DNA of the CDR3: TGTGCCAGCAGCGCGGGACTAGTCAACGAGCAGTACTTC. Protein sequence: CASSAGLVNEQYF.

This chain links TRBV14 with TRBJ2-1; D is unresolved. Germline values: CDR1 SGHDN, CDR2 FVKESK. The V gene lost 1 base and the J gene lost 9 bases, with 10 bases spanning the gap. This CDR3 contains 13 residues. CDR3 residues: CASSQVVISEQFF. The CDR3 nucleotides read TGTGCCAGCAGCCAAGTCGTCATTAGTGAGCAGTTCTTC.

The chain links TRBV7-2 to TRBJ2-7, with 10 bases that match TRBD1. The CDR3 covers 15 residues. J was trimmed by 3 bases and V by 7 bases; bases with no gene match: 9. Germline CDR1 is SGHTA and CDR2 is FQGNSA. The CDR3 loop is CASTTGTGAFYEQYF. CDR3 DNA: TGTGCCAGCACTACAGGGACAGGGGCTTTCTACGAGCAGTACTTC.

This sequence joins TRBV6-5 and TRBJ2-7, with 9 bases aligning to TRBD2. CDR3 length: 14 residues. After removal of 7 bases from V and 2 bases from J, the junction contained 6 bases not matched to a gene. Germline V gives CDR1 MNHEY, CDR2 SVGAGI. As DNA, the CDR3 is TGTGCCAGCACCAGCGGGAGGTTCCCCTACGAGCAGTACTTC. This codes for CASTSGRFPYEQYF.

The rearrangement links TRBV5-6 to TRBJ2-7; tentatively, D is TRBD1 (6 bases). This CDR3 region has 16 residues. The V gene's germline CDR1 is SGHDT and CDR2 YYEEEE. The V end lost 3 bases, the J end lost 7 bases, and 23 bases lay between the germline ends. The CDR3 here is CASSSLGTHLKWEQYF. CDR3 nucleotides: TGTGCCAGCAGCTCGTTAGGGACACACCTGAAATGGGAGCAGTACTTC.

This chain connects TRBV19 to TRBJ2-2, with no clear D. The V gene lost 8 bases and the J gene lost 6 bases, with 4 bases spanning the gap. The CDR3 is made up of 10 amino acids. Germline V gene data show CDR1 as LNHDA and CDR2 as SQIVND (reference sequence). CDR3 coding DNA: TGTGCCAGTTCTTCCGGGGAGCTGTTTTTT. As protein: CASSSGELFF.

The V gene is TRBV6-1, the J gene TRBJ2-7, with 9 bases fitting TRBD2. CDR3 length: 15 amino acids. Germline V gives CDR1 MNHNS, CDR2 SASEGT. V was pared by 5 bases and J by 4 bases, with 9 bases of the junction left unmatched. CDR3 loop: CASSTGSSGGYEQYF. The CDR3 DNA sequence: TGTGCCAGCAGTACTGGGAGTAGCGGGGGATACGAGCAGTACTTC.